This is a list of T cell receptor beta chains from one sample in a study of Ad26.COV2.S vaccination and SARS-CoV-2 variants. TCRdb keeps only in-frame clones here, not all; method: immunoSEQ multiplex PCR. The table lists hundreds of thousands of clones, 70% to 90% of them singletons. Material: peripheral blood, obtained in a trial of Ad26.COV2.S vaccine versus placebo. The receptors originated from a person aged 18-65 years who received the Ad26.COV2.S COVID-19 vaccine or a placebo. Each CDR3 is given with its conserved first and last residue. D genes are given only for firm matches. Clone size is stated in some rows and not others, as once, few, many or a class when expanded.

>TRBJ2-3|.|.|TRBV10-3
TGTGCCACCAATCAGGCCGGACCAAGCACAGATACGCAGTATTTT
CATNQAGPSTDTQYF
>TRBJ2-2|.|.|TRBV4-3
TGCGCCAGCAGCCAAGAAACAGCGAACACCGGGGAGCTGTTTTTT
CASSQETANTGELFF
>TRBJ1-4|TRBD1|.|TRBV11-2
TGTGCCAGCAGCCTACTGACAGGGGTTAATTCTAATGAAAAACTGTTTTTT
CASSLLTGVNSNEKLFF
>TRBJ1-1|TRBD1|.|TRBV24-1
TGTGCCACCAGTGATGGATCACAGGGGATTAACACTGAAGCTTTCTTT
CATSDGSQGINTEAFF
>TRBJ1-5|.|few|TRBV10-2
TGCGCCAGCAGTGAGTCGCTCGGGCAACAGCCCCAGCATTTT
CASSESLGQQPQHF
>TRBJ2-3|.|.|TRBV24-1
TGTGCCACCAGTTCGGGGCTGGGCACAGATACGCAGTATTTT
CATSSGLGTDTQYF
>TRBJ2-1|.|once|TRBV5-6
TGTGCCAGCAGCCCGGCTAGGGGTTTATCCTACAATGAGCAGTTCTTC
CASSPARGLSYNEQFF
>TRBJ1-5|TRBD1|.|TRBV19
TGTGCCAGTATTCGGACAGGGATCGGCAATCAGCCCCAGCATTTT
CASIRTGIGNQPQHF
>TRBJ1-4|.|.|TRBV21-1
TGTGCCAGCAAGAGGCCTCCTAATGAAAAACTGTTTTTT
CASKRPPNEKLFF
>TRBJ2-2|TRBD2|.|TRBV18
TGTGCCAGCTCACCACCGGTCAGCGGGATCGGGGAGCTGTTTTTT
CASSPPVSGIGELFF
>TRBJ2-1|TRBD2|.|TRBV7-2
TGTGCCAGCAGCTTAGTCCGCGGGGGGACCTATGAGCAGTTCTTC
CASSLVRGGTYEQFF
>TRBJ1-3|.|.|TRBV15
TGTGCCACCAGCAGAGAGACGTCAGGCGGGTACACCATATATTTT
CATSRETSGGYTIYF
>TRBJ2-5|TRBD2|.|TRBV9
TGTGCCAGCAGCTTCGGGACTAGCGGGAGAGGAGAGACCCAGTACTTC
CASSFGTSGRGETQYF
>TRBJ1-3|.|few|TRBV3-1/TRBV3-2
TGTGCCAGCTCCCCGGGAAGCTCTGGAAACACCATATATTTT
CASSPGSSGNTIYF
>TRBJ1-2|.|.|TRBV3-1/TRBV3-2
TGTGCCAGCAGCTTACAGGGCGGCTACACCTTC
CASSLQGGYTF
>TRBJ1-1|TRBD1|.|TRBV3-1/TRBV3-2
TGTGCCAGCAGCCGACCCGGGACAGGGGGCACTGAAGCTTTCTTT
CASSRPGTGGTEAFF
>TRBJ2-3|.|.|TRBV13
TGTGCCAGCAGCTTAGTCCTAGGGGATACGCAGTATTTT
CASSLVLGDTQYF
>TRBJ1-1|.|.|TRBV20-1
TGCAGTGCTAGAGATATGGGGCGAGCTTTCTTT
CSARDMGRAFF
>TRBJ2-3|TRBD2|.|TRBV30
TGTGCCTGGAGCCCAACTAGCGGAAGCACAGATACGCAGTATTTT
CAWSPTSGSTDTQYF
>TRBJ1-2|.|.|TRBV19
TGTGCCAGTAGTATTGACAGGACGGTTGGCTACACCTTC
CASSIDRTVGYTF
>TRBJ1-4|.|once|TRBV3-1/TRBV3-2
TGTGCCAGCAGCCAGGACGGAGTTAAACTGTTTTTT
CASSQDGVKLFF
>TRBJ2-3|TRBD2|once|TRBV10-3
TGTGCCACCAGACTAGCGGGGGGAGATACGCAGTATTTT
CATRLAGGDTQYF
>TRBJ1-5|.|.|TRBV30
TGTGCCTGGAGCTACAGGGACAATCAGCCCCAGCATTTT
CAWSYRDNQPQHF
>TRBJ2-6|.|.|TRBV4-2
TGTGCCAGCAGCCAAGATTCGGGGTACAGGGCCAACGTCCTGACTTTC
CASSQDSGYRANVLTF
>TRBJ2-3|.|.|TRBV27
TGTGCCAGCAGTCCGTTTCTAGTGAGCACAGATACGCAGTATTTT
CASSPFLVSTDTQYF
>TRBJ1-1|TRBD1|.|TRBV6-5
TGTGCCAGTCGGACAGGGAACACTGAAGCTTTCTTT
CASRTGNTEAFF
>TRBJ1-1|.|.|TRBV7-2
TGTGCCAGCAGCTTATTTTCGGGGATATTGAACACTGAAGCTTTCTTT
CASSLFSGILNTEAFF
>TRBJ1-1|.|.|TRBV10-3
TGTGCCATCAGTCCTACAGGGTACGCTGAAGCTTTCTTT
CAISPTGYAEAFF
>TRBJ1-1|TRBD1|.|TRBV5-1
TGCGCCAGCAGCTTGGCCGGACAGGGGAACACTGAAGCTTTCTTT
CASSLAGQGNTEAFF
>TRBJ2-1|.|.|TRBV3-1/TRBV3-2
TGTGCCAGCAGCCAAATGACTACTCCCCTCAATGAGCAGTTCTTC
CASSQMTTPLNEQFF
>TRBJ1-1|.|.|TRBV21-1
TGTGCCAGCCGGAAAGGACAGAAAAACACTGAAGCTTTCTTT
CASRKGQKNTEAFF
>TRBJ1-2|.|.|TRBV18
TGTGCCAGCTCACCACGCCGGGACGAAAGGGGGTATGGCTACACCTTC
CASSPRRDERGYGYTF
>TRBJ2-7|.|.|TRBV2
TGTGCCAGCAGTGAAACCGGCGGAGAGCAGTACTTC
CASSETGGEQYF
>TRBJ2-1|TRBD1|.|TRBV5-6
TGTGCCAGCAGCTGGGACAGGGATGGGTACAATGAGCAGTTCTTC
CASSWDRDGYNEQFF
>TRBJ1-1|.|.|TRBV19
TGTGCCAGTAGTACCCCAGGGTCGGGGGTGAACACTGAAGCTTTCTTT
CASSTPGSGVNTEAFF
>TRBJ2-3|.|.|TRBV5-5
TGTGCCAGCAGCTTGACGGGAGTGCTCACAGATACGCAGTATTTT
CASSLTGVLTDTQYF
>TRBJ1-6|.|.|TRBV7-3
TGTGCCAGCAGCTTAGAGTCGGCCTTTTCACCCCTCCACTTT
CASSLESAFSPLHF
>TRBJ1-2|.|.|TRBV18
TGTGCCAGCTCACCTCGGCCGAACCTTCCGGGAGCTAACTATGGCTACACCTTC
CASSPRPNLPGANYGYTF
>TRBJ2-2|.|.|TRBV7-3
TGTGCCAGCAGACCGAGGGGTACCGGGGAGCTGTTTTTT
CASRPRGTGELFF
>TRBJ1-4|TRBD1|.|TRBV18
TGTGCCAGCTCACTAGACAGGGGGCCTGAAAAACTGTTTTTT
CASSLDRGPEKLFF
>TRBJ1-2|.|few|TRBV2
TGTGCCAGCAGTGCGGAATTGGGTTCGGACTATGGCTACACCTTC
CASSAELGSDYGYTF
>TRBJ2-1|.|.|TRBV25-1
TGTGCCAGCAGTGAATCACCACGATGGGATGAGCAGTTCTTC
CASSESPRWDEQFF
>TRBJ2-3|.|.|TRBV3-1/TRBV3-2
TGTGCCAGCAGCCAAGGTTCCAGGGGGGACGGTACGCAGTATTTT
CASSQGSRGDGTQYF
>TRBJ1-1|.|.|TRBV7-9
TGTGCCAGCAGCGTATTACAGGGTCGTACTGAAGCTTTCTTT
CASSVLQGRTEAFF
>TRBJ1-3|.|.|TRBV20-1
TGCAGTGCTAGTGAGAGAGCGGGCACCTTTGGAAACACCATATATTTT
CSASERAGTFGNTIYF
>TRBJ1-2|TRBD1|.|TRBV5-1
TGCGCCAGCAGCTTGATACCGGGACAGTACTATGGCTACACCTTC
CASSLIPGQYYGYTF
>TRBJ2-1|TRBD1|.|TRBV18
TGTGCCAGCTCACCCGCCTTGGACAGGGGATCCAATGAGCAGTTCTTC
CASSPALDRGSNEQFF
>TRBJ1-5|TRBD1|.|TRBV18
TGTGCCAGCTCGCCCGACAGGGTTGGTCAGCCCCAGCATTTT
CASSPDRVGQPQHF
>TRBJ1-6|TRBD1|.|TRBV7-9
TGTGCCAGCAGCACTACAGGGGGGAATTCACCCCTCCACTTT
CASSTTGGNSPLHF
>TRBJ2-7|.|.|TRBV5-4
TGTGCCAGCAGCTCCCAGTACGAGCAGTACTTC
CASSSQYEQYF
>TRBJ1-5|TRBD1|.|TRBV4-3
TGCGCCAGCAGCCAAGATACCCTCAGCCGGGACAGACGAAATCAGCCCCAGCATTTT
CASSQDTLSRDRRNQPQHF
>TRBJ1-1|.|.|TRBV6-5
TGTGCCAGCAGTTACTCGAGGAGACACCAGAACACTGAAGCTTTCTTT
CASSYSRRHQNTEAFF
>TRBJ2-1|.|.|TRBV6-1
TGTGCCAGCAGTGAACTGCGAACACCCTACGGCAATGAGCAGTTCTTC
CASSELRTPYGNEQFF